Listed here are 13 T cell receptor beta chains from one sample, sequenced in a study of Graves' ophthalmopathy and Graves' hyperthyroidism. RNA transcripts provided the template for amplifying TCR beta CDR3 regions. RT-PCR in the first round used HTBI primers; a second-round multiplex PCR followed. TCRdb re-analysed the multiplex PCR reads in MiXCR, keeping a single row per CDR3 protein. The sample shows roughly 350,000 distinct CDR3 sequences, 15% to 20% of them seen only once. Sequencing used peripheral blood. The receptors were gathered from an adult woman with stable Graves' hyperthyroidism.

This clonotype has ten or more counts. The rearrangement joins TRBV10-1 to TRBJ2-5; D not certain. The CDR3 contains 14 residues. Germline lookup yields CDR1 WNHNN and CDR2 SYGVQD (reference sequence). Trimming cost V 3 bases and J 5 bases, with 13 bases left between them. The CDR3: CASSEGGMEETQYF. The CDR3 bases are TGCGCCAGCAGTGAAGGTGGGATGGAGGAGACCCAGTACTTC.

This chain links TRBV6-1 with TRBJ2-2; 7 nucleotides agree with TRBD2. With V trimmed by 8 bases and J by 4 bases, 10 bases remained unmatched. Germline CDR1 MNHNS, CDR2 SASEGT. This CDR3 has 15 residues. The CDR3 coding sequence is TGTGCCAGCGGAGCCCTGGGAGGGGTCACCGGGGAGCTGTTTTTT. Protein sequence: CASGALGGVTGELFF.

This clonotype showed up many times. The V call is TRBV7-3, the J call TRBJ1-1; 9 nucleotides match TRBD1. The V gene end was trimmed by 2 bases and the J gene end by 4 bases; junction bases not matched to a gene: 5. The CDR3 is made up of 15 amino acids. Germline assignment: CDR1 SGHTA and CDR2 FQGTGA. CDR3 residues: CASSLGTGLGTEAFF. The CDR3 DNA sequence: TGTGCCAGCAGCTTAGGGACAGGGTTGGGCACTGAAGCTTTCTTT. Full variable domain (remainder filled in from reference TRBV7-3 and TRBJ1-1): GAGVSQTPSNKVTEKGKYVELRCDPISGHTALYWYRQSLGQGPEFLIYFQGTGAADDSGLPNDRFFAVRPEGSVSTLKIQRTERGDSAVYLCASSLGTGLGTEAFFGQGTRLTVV.

The chain uses TRBV2 and TRBJ1-1; 7 positions agree with TRBD1. Germline lookup yields CDR1 SNHLY and CDR2 FYNNEI. The CDR3 spans 11 residues. J gave up 10 bases and V 7 bases, and 6 bases lay outside the gene matches. This CDR3 is CASKGATGAFF. The CDR3 DNA sequence: TGTGCCAGCAAGGGGGCAACCGGAGCTTTCTTT.

This clonotype was found many times. The gene calls are TRBV20-1 and TRBJ1-1, with D perhaps matching TRBD1 (6 bases). This CDR3 has 15 residues. The V end lost 4 bases, the J end lost 1 base, and 16 bases lay between the germline ends. CDR1 is DFQATT and CDR2 is SNEGSKA in the germline V gene (reference sequence). The CDR3 protein is CSANRVAVGNTEAFF. CDR3 nucleotide sequence: TGCAGTGCTAACAGGGTGGCGGTCGGGAACACTGAAGCTTTCTTT.

The chain links TRBV12-3 or TRBV12-4 to TRBJ1-5, with TRBD1 as a possible D gene (5 bases). CDR3 length: 16 amino acids. V was cut by 5 bases and J by 1 base, with 15 bases left in between. CDR3: CASSLQGGSSNQPQHF. The CDR3, as DNA: TGTGCCAGCAGTCTGCAGGGAGGTTCGAGCAATCAGCCCCAGCATTTT.

The chain links TRBV7-8 to TRBJ1-2, with a tentative D call TRBD1 (5 bases). CDR1 is SGHVS and CDR2 is FQNEAQ in the germline V gene. The germline V and J ends were trimmed by 4 bases and 14 bases, with 23 bases remaining between them. This CDR3 comprises 14 residues. CDR3 nucleotide sequence: TGTGCCAGCAGCTACCAATATTCGACAGCTGGCTGGACCTTC. Its protein is CASSYQYSTAGWTF.

Many counts were recorded for this clonotype. The CDR3, as DNA: TGCGCCAGCAGCTTGATACCGGACACGGCGAGCTCCTACGAGCAGTACTTC. Translation gives CASSLIPDTASSYEQYF. V gene TRBV5-1 combines with J gene TRBJ2-7; D perhaps matches TRBD1 (5 bases). Germline V lookup: CDR1 SGHRS, CDR2 YFSETQ. This CDR3 region has 17 residues. Trimming removed 1 base at V and 0 bases at J, with 17 bases between.

There are many counts of this clonotype. The chain combines TRBV20-1 with TRBJ1-2; 10 nucleotides align to TRBD1. This CDR3 has 15 residues. Germline loops: CDR1 DFQATT, CDR2 SNEGSKA (reference sequence). The ends lost 3 bases at V and 4 bases at J; junction bases unmatched: 8. CDR3: CSASPRTGGFYGYTF. For the CDR3, the DNA is TGCAGTGCTAGTCCCCGGACAGGGGGTTTCTATGGCTACACCTTC.

This clonotype was counted at least ten times. This chain connects TRBV24-1 to TRBJ2-4; D uncertain. CDR3 length: 18 amino acids. V gave up 8 bases and J gave up 0 bases, with 22 bases separating them. The germline V gene encodes CDR1 KGHDR and CDR2 SFDVKD. The CDR3 bases are TGTGCCACCACCCTCGTGCAACACCGATTACTAGCCAAAAACATTCAGTACTTC. Residues: CATTLVQHRLLAKNIQYF.

V is TRBV20-1 and J is TRBJ1-2; D remains unclear. CDR1 is DFQATT and CDR2 is SNEGSKA in the germline V gene (reference sequence). CDR3 size: 14 residues. V gave up 5 bases and J gave up 0 bases, with 13 bases separating them. This CDR3 is CSAHGIQSNYGYTF. The CDR3 region has the DNA TGCAGTGCTCACGGGATACAATCTAACTATGGCTACACCTTC.

This clonotype was recorded at least ten times. At one boundary the junction diverges from the germline segment, which might be a read error. This chain uses TRBV2 with TRBJ2-7; TRBD1 matches 8 bases. From germline, CDR1 is SNHLY and CDR2 FYNNEI. There are 12 residues in the CDR3. The chain's CDR3 is CASRGQVLTGDF. The CDR3 DNA is TGTGCCAGCAGGGGACAGGTTCTCACCGGGGACTTC.

This clonotype was seen only a few times. The V call is TRBV25-1, the J call TRBJ2-1; 8 bases are shared with TRBD2. CDR3 size: 16 residues. Germline CDR1 reads MGHDK; CDR2 reads SYGVNS. V lost 2 bases to trimming and J lost 4 bases; unmatched junction nucleotides: 7. CDR3 sequence (DNA): TGTGCCAGCAGTGAACCTACTAGCGGAGTTTACAATGAGCAGTTCTTC. Protein product: CASSEPTSGVYNEQFF.